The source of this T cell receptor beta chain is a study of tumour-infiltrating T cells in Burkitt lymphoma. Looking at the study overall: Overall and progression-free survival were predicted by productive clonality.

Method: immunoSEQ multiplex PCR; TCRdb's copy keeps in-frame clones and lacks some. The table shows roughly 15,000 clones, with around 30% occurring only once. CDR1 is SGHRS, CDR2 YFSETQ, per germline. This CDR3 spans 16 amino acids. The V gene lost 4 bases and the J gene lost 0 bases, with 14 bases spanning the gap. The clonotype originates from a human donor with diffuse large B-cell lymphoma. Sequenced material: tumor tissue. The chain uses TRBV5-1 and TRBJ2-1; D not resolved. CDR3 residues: CASSPAPGSSYNEQFF. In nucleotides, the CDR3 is TGCGCCAGCAGCCCGGCCCCAGGAAGCTCCTACAATGAGCAGTTCTTC.